This T cell receptor beta chain was recovered during a study of blood T cells in healthy people across ages. General observations from the study: It was held that the diversity estimates obtained from one million T cells were underestimates. Relative to aged donors, long-lived donors carried more naive CD4+ cells and displayed higher diversity.

Germline trimming cut 1 base from V and 1 base from J; bases unmatched to any gene: 6. This CDR3 comprises 15 residues. CDR1 and CDR2 (germline): DFQATT, SNEGSKA (reference sequence). As for this clonotype: Its target is not known.

In terms of origin and age, donors were healthy Caucasian individuals from Russia aged about 6 to 100. The authors ran a second PCR of about 6 to 11 cycles using a sample-barcoded 5' primer and a J-beta primer mix. The authors tagged each cDNA molecule using a template-switch adaptor with 12 random nucleotides. Via MiXCR, TCRdb re-called the 5' RACE reads, giving one row per CDR3 protein. The repertoire holds around 1.5 million distinct CDR3 sequences, with approximately 32% as singletons. Material: blood. The TCR sequence derives from a woman aged 25 to 45 in good health. The V gene is TRBV20-1, the J gene TRBJ2-7, with 8 bases that match TRBD2. In nucleotides, the CDR3 is TGCAGTGCTAGAGCACCTAGCGGGTTGTCCTACGAGCAGTACTTC. It encodes CSARAPSGLSYEQYF.